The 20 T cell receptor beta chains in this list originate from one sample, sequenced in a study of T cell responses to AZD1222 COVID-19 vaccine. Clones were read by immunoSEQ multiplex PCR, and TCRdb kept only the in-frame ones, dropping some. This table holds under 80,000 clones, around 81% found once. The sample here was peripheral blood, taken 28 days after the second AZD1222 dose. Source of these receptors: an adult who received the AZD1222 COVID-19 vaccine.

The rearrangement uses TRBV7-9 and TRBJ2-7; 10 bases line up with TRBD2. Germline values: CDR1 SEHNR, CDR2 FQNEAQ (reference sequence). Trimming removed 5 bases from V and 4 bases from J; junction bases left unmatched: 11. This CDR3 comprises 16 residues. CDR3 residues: CASSPQVGLATYEQYF. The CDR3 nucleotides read TGTGCCAGCAGCCCCCAGGTGGGACTAGCGACGTACGAGCAGTACTTC.

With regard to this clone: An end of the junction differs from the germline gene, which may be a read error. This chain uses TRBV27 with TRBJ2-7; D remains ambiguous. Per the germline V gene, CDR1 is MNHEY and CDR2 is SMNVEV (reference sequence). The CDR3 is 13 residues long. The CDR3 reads CASSLLLSGEQCF. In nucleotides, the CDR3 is TGTGCCAGCAGTTTATTACTGTCTGGCGAGCAGTGCTTC.

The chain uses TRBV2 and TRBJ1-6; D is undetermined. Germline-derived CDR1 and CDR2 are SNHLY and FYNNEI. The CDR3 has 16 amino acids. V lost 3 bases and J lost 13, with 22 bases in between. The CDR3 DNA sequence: TGTGCCAGCAGTGAGAGTAAACAGCGTTTCTTCGGTCCCCTCCACTTT. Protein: CASSESKQRFFGPLHF.

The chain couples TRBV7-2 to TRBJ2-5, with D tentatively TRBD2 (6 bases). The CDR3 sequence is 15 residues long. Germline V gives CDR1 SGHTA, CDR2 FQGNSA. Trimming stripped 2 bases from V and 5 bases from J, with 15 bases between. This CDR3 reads CASSLSVGGWETQYF. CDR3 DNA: TGTGCCAGCAGCTTATCTGTAGGAGGGTGGGAGACCCAGTACTTC.

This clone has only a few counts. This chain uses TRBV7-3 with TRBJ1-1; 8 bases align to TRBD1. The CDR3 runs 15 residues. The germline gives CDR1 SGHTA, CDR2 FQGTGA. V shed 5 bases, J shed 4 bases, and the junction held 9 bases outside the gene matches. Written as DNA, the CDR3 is TGTGCCAGCAGCCCGGACAGGGAGACTGCCACTGAAGCTTTCTTT. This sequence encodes CASSPDRETATEAFF.

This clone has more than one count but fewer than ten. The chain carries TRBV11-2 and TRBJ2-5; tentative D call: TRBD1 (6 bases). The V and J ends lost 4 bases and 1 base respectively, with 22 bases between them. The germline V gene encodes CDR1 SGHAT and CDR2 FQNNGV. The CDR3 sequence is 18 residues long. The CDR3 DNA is TGTGCCAGCAGCTCCCGAGGGGGAGCTTCAGCCCTCCAAGAGACCCAGTACTTC. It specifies CASSSRGGASALQETQYF.

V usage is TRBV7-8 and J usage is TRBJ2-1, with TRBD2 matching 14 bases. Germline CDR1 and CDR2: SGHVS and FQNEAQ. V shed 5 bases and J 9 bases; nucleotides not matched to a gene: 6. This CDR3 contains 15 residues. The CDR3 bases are TGTGCCAGCAGCCCGACTAGCGGGAGGGCGGGTGAGCAGTTCTTC. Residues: CASSPTSGRAGEQFF. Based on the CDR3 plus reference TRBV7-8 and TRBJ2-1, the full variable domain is GAGVSQSPRYKVAKRGQDVALRCDPISGHVSLFWYQQALGQGPEFLTYFQNEAQLDKSGLPSDRFFAERPEGSVSTLKIQRTQQEDSAVYLCASSPTSGRAGEQFFGPGTRLTVL.

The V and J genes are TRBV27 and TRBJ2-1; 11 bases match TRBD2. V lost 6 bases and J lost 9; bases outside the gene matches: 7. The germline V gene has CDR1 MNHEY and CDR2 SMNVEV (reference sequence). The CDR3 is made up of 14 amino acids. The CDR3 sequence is CASRPRLAGTEQFF. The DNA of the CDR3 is TGTGCCAGCAGGCCCAGACTAGCGGGGACTGAGCAGTTCTTC.

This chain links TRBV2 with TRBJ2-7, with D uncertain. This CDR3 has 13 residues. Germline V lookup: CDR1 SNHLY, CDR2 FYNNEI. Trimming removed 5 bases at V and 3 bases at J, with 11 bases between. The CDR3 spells CASSRSSIYEQYF. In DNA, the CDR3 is TGTGCCAGCAGTCGTAGCAGCATCTACGAGCAGTACTTC.

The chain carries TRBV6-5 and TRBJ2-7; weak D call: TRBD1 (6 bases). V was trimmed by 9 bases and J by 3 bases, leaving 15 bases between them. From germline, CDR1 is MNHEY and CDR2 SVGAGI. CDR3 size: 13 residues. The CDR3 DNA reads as TGTGCCAGTCTTCATACAGGGATCTACGAGCAGTACTTC. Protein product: CASLHTGIYEQYF.

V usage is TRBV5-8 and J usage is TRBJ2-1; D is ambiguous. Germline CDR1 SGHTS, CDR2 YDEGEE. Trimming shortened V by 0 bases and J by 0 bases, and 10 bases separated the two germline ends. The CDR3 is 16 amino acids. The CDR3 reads CASSLEVMSSYNEQFF. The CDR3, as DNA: TGTGCCAGCAGCTTGGAAGTGATGAGCTCCTACAATGAGCAGTTCTTC.

The CDR3 DNA is TGCGCCAGCAGAACAGCTCTTGGCTCCTACAATGAGCAGTTCTTC. Protein: CASRTALGSYNEQFF. The V and J genes are TRBV5-1 and TRBJ2-1; D gene ambiguous. There are 15 residues in the CDR3. V lost 5 bases, J lost 0 bases, and 12 bases lay in between. Germline V gene lookup returns CDR1 SGHRS and CDR2 YFSETQ.

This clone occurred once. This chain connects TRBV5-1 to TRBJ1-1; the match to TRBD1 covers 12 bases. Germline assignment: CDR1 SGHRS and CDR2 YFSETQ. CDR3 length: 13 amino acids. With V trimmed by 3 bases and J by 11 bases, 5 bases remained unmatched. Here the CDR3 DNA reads TGCGCCAGCAGCTCCTCGGGACAGGGGGCTGCTTTCTTT. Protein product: CASSSSGQGAAFF.

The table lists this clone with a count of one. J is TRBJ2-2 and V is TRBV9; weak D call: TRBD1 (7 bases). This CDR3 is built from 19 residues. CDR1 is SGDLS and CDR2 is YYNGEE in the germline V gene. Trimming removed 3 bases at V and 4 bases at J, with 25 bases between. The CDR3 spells CASSGRGGAGPGVTGELFF. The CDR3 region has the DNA TGTGCCAGCAGCGGGAGAGGGGGCGCGGGACCAGGAGTCACCGGGGAGCTGTTTTTT.

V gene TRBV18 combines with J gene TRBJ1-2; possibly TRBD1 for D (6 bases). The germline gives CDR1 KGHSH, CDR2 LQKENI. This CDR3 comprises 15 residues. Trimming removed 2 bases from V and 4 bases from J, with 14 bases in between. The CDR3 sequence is CASSPGQQISYGYTF. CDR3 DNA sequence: TGTGCCAGCTCACCAGGACAGCAAATTAGCTATGGCTACACCTTC.

The CDR3 DNA reads TGCGCCAGCAGCCGATACCGGGACCACCAAGAGACCCAGTACTTC. It specifies CASSRYRDHQETQYF. V and J are TRBV4-3 and TRBJ2-5; D is tentatively TRBD1 or TRBD2 (5 bases each). Germline loops: CDR1 LGHNA, CDR2 YSLEER. Trimming cost V 4 bases and J 0 bases, with 12 bases left between them. The length of the CDR3 is 15 residues.

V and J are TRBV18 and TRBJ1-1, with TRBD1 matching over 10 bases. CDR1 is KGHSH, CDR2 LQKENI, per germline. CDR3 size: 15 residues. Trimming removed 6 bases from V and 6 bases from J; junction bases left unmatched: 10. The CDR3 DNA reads TGTGCCAGCTCGCCCCGACAGGGGGCGCTGGCTGAAGCTTTCTTT. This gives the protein CASSPRQGALAEAFF. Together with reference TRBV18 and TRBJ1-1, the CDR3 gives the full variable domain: NAGVMQNPRHLVRRRGQEARLRCSPMKGHSHVYWYRQLPEEGLKFMVYLQKENIIDESGMPKERFSAEFPKEGPSILRIQQVVRGDSAAYFCASSPRQGALAEAFFGQGTRLTVV.

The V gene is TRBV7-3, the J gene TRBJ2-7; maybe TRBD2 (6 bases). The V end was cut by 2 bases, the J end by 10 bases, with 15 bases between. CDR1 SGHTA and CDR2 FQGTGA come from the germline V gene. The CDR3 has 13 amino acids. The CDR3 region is CASSLGNGGPQYF. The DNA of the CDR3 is TGTGCCAGCAGCTTAGGGAACGGGGGTCCCCAGTACTTC.

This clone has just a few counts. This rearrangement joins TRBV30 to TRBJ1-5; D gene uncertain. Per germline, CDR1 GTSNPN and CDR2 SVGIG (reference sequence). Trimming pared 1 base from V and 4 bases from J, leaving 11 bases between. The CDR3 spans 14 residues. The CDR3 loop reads CAWSESTVNQPQHF. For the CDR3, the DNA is TGTGCCTGGAGTGAATCTACAGTAAATCAGCCCCAGCATTTT.

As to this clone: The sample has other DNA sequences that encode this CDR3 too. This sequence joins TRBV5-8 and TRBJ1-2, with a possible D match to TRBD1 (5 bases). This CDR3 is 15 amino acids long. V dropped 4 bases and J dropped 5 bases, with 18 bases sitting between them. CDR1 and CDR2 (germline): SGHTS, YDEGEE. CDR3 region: CASSPRQGKGYGYTF. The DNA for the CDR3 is TGTGCCAGCAGCCCCAGGCAGGGTAAAGGATATGGCTACACCTTC.